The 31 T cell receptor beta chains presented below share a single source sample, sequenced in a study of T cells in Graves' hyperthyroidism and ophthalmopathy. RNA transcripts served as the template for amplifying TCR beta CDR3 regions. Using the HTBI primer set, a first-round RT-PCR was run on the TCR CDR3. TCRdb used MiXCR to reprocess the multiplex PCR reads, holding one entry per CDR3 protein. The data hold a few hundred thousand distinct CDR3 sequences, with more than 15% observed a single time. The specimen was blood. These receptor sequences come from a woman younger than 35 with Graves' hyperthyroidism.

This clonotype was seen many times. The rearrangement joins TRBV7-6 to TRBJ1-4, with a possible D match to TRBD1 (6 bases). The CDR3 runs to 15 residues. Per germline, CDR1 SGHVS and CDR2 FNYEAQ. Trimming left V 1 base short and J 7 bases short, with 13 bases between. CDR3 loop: CASSLVGGQGEKLFF. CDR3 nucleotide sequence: TGTGCCAGCAGCTTAGTCGGGGGGCAGGGTGAAAAACTGTTTTTT.

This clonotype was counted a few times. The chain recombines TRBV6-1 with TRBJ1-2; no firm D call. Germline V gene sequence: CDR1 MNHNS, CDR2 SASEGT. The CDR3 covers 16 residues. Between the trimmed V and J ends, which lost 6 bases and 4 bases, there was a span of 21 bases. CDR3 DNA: TGTGCCAGCAGCCTCGATTACATGCGACCGTCCTATGGCTACACCTTC. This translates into CASSLDYMRPSYGYTF.

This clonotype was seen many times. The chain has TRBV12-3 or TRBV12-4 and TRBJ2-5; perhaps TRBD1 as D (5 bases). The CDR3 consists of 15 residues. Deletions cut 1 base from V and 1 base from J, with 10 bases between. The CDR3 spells CASSLGGQFQETQYF. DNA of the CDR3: TGTGCCAGCAGTTTAGGAGGACAATTCCAAGAGACCCAGTACTTC.

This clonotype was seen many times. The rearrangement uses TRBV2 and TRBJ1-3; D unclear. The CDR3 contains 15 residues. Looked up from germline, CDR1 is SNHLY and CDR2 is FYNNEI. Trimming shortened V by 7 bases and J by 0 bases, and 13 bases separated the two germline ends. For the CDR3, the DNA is TGTGCCAGCATCGAGCGCGGGAGCTCTGGAAACACCATATATTTT. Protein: CASIERGSSGNTIYF. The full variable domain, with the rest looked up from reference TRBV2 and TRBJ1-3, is EPEVTQTPSHQVTQMGQEVILRCVPISNHLYFYWYRQILGQKVEFLVSFYNNEISEKSEIFDDQFSVERPDGSNFTLKIRSTKLEDSAMYFCASIERGSSGNTIYFGEGSWLTVV.

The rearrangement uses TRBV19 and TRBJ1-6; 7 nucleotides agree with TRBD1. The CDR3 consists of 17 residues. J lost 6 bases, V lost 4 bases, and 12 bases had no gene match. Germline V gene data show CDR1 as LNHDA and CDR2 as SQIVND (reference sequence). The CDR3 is CASSTNRDSQFNSPLHF. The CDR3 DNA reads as TGTGCCAGTAGTACAAACCGGGACAGCCAATTTAATTCACCCCTCCACTTT. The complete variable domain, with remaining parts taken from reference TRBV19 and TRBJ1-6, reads DGGITQSPKYLFRKEGQNVTLSCEQNLNHDAMYWYRQDPGQGLRLIYYSQIVNDFQKGDIAEGYSVSREKKESFPLTVTSAQKNPTAFYLCASSTNRDSQFNSPLHFGNGTRLTVT.

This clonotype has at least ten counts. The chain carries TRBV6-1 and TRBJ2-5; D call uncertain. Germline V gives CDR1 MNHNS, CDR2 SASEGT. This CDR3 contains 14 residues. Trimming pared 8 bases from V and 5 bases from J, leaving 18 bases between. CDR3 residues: CASQRTGLGETQYF. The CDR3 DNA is TGTGCCAGCCAGAGGACGGGCCTTGGGGAGACCCAGTACTTC.

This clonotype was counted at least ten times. CDR3 nucleotide sequence: TGTGCCAGCAGTCCGGGACTATTGGCGGGAGGGGAGGGTGAGACCCAGTACTTC. Encoded protein: CASSPGLLAGGEGETQYF. V and J are TRBV28 and TRBJ2-5; 9 nucleotides match TRBD2. The length of the CDR3 is 18 residues. V dropped 5 bases and J dropped 5; count of bases not matched to a gene: 18. Per the germline V gene, CDR1 is MDHEN and CDR2 is SYDVKM.

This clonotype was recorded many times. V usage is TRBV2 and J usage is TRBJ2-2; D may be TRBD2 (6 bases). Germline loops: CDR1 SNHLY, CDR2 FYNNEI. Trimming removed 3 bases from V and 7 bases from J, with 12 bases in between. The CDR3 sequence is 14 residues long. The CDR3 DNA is TGTGCCAGCAGTGATCGGGGGTTCTACGGGGAGCTGTTTTTT. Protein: CASSDRGFYGELFF.

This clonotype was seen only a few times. The CDR3 region is CASRDSNQPQHF. The CDR3 coding sequence is TGTGCCAGCAGGGATAGCAATCAGCCCCAGCATTTT. The rearrangement uses TRBV19 and TRBJ1-5, with D possibly matching TRBD1 (5 bases). Per germline, CDR1 LNHDA and CDR2 SQIVND (reference sequence). V was trimmed by 9 bases and J by 0 bases, leaving 6 bases between them. The CDR3 runs to 12 residues. Full variable domain (outside the CDR3, taken from reference TRBV19 and TRBJ1-5): DGGITQSPKYLFRKEGQNVTLSCEQNLNHDAMYWYRQDPGQGLRLIYYSQIVNDFQKGDIAEGYSVSREKKESFPLTVTSAQKNPTAFYLCASRDSNQPQHFGDGTRLSIL.

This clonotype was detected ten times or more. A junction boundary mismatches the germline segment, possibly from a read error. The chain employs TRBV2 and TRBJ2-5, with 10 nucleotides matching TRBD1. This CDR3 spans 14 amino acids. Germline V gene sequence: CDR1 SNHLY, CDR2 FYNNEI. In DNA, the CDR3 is TGTGCCGGCAGTGCTTGGGACAGGGGAGAGACCCAGTACTTC. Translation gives CAGSAWDRGETQYF.

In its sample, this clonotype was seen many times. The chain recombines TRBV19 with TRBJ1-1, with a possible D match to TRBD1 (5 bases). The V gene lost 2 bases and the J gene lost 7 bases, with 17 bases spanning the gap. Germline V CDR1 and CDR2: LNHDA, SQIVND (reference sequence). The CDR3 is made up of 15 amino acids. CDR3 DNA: TGTGCCAGTAGTATATTCCCAGGGACGATCGTTGAAGCTTTCTTT. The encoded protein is CASSIFPGTIVEAFF.

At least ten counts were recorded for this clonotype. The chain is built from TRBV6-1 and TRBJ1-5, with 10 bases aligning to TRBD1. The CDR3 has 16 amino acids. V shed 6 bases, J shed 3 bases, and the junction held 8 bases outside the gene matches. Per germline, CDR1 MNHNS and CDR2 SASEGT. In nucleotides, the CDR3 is TGTGCCAGCAGGCACCGGGACAGGGGTGACAATCAGCCCCAGCATTTT. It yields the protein CASRHRDRGDNQPQHF.

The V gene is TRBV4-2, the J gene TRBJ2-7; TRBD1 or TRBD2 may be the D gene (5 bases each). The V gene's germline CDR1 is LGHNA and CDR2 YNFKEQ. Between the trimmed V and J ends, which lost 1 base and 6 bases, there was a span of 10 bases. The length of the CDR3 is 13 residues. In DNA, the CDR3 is TGTGCCAGCAGCCAAGTGGGGGTAAGCGAGCAGTACTTC. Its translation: CASSQVGVSEQYF.

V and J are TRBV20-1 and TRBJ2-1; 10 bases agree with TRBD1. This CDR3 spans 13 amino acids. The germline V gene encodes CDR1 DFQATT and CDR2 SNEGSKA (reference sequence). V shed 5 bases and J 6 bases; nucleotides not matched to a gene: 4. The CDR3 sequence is CSAGTGDFNEQFF. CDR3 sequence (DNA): TGCAGTGCTGGGACAGGGGATTTCAATGAGCAGTTCTTC.

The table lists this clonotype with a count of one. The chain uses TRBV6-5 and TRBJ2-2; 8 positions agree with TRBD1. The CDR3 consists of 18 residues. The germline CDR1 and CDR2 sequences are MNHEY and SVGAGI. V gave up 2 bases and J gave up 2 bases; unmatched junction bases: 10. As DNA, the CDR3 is TGTGCCAGCAGTTACCTCGGACAGGGTTATACTAACACCGGGGAGCTGTTTTTT. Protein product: CASSYLGQGYTNTGELFF.

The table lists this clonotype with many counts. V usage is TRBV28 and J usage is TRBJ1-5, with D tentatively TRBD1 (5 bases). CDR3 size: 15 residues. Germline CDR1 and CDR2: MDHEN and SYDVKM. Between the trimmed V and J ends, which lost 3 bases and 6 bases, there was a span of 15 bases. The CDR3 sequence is CASSLGRRGGQPQHF. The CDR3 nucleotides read TGTGCCAGCAGTTTGGGGCGGAGGGGCGGTCAGCCCCAGCATTTT.

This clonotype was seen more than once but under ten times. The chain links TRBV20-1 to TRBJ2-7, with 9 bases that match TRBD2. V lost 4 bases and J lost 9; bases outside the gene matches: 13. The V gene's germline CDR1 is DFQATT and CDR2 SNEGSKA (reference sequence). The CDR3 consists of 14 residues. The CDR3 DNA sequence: TGCAGTGCTAAGGCGGGGGGGGGGTCCCAAGCGCAGTACTTC. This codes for CSAKAGGGSQAQYF.

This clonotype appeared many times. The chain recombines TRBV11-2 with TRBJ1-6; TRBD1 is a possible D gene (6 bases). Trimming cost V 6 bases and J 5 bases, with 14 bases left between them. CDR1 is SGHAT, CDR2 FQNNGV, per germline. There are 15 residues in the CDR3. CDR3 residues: CASRGEGGDNSPLHF. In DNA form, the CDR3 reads TGTGCCAGCAGGGGTGAGGGGGGAGATAATTCACCCCTCCACTTT.

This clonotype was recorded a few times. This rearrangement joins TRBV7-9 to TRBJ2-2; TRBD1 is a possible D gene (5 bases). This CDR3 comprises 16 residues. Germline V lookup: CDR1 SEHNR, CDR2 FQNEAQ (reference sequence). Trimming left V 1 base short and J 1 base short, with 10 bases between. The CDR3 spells CASSLDRGKNTGELFF. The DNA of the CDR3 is TGTGCCAGCAGCTTAGATAGGGGAAAGAACACCGGGGAGCTGTTTTTT. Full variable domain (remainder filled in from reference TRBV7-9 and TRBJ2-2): DTGVSQNPRHKITKRGQNVTFRCDPISEHNRLYWYRQTLGQGPEFLTYFQNEAQLEKSRLLSDRFSAERPKGSFSTLEIQRTEQGDSAMYLCASSLDRGKNTGELFFGEGSRLTVL.

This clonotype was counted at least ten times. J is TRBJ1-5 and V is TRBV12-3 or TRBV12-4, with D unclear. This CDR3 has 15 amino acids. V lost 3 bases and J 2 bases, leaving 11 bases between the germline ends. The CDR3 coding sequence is TGTGCCAGCAGTTTTTACAGTACTGGCAATCAGCCCCAGCATTTT. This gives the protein CASSFYSTGNQPQHF.

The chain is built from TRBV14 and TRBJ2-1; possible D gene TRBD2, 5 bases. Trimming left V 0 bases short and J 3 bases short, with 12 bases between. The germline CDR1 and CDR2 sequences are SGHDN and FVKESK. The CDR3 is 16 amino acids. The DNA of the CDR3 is TGTGCCAGCAGCCAAGAGCGGCTAGCCGGCTACAATGAGCAGTTCTTC. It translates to CASSQERLAGYNEQFF.

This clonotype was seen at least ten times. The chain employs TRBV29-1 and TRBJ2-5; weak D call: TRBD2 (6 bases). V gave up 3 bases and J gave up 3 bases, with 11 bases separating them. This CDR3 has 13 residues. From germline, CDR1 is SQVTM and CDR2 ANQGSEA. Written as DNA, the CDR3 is TGCAGCGTTGAGCCGGGGGAGAAAGAGACCCAGTACTTC. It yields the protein CSVEPGEKETQYF.

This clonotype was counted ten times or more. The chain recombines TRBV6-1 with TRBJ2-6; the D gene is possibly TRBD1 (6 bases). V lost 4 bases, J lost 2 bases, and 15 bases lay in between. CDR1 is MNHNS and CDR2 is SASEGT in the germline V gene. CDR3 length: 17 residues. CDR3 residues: CASSGGSRGAGANVLTF. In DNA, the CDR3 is TGTGCCAGCAGTGGGGGAAGCAGGGGAGCTGGGGCCAACGTCCTGACTTTC.

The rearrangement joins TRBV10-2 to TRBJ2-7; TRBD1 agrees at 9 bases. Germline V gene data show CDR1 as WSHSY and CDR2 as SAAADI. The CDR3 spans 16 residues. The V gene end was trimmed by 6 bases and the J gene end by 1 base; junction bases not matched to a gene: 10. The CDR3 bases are TGCGCCAGCAGGAAGGGGGGGACAGGGATGTCCTACGAGCAGTACTTC. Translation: CASRKGGTGMSYEQYF.

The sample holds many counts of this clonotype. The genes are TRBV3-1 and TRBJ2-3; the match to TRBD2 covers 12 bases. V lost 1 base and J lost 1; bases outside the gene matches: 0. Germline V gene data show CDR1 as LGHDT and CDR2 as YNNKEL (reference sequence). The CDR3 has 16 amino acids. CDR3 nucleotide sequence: TGTGCCAGCAGCCAAGGACTAGCGGGAGGCACAGATACGCAGTATTTT. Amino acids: CASSQGLAGGTDTQYF.

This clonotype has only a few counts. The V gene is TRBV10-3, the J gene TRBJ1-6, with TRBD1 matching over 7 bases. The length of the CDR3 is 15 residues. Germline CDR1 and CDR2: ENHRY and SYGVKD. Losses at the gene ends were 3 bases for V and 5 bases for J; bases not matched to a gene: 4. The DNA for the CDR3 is TGTGCCATCAGTGATCAGGGGGTCGATAATTCACCCCTCCACTTT. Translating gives CAISDQGVDNSPLHF.

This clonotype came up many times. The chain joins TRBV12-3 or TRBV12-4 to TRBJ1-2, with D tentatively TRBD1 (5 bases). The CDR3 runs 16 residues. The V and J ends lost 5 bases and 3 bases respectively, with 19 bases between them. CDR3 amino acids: CASSPNLRVSHYGYTF. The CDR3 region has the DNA TGTGCCAGCAGTCCGAACCTCAGGGTTAGCCACTATGGCTACACCTTC.

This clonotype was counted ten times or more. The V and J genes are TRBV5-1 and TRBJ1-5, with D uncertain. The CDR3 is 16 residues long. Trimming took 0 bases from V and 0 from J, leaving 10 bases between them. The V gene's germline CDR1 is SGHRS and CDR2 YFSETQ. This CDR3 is CASSLVAGNSNQPQHF. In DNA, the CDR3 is TGCGCCAGCAGCTTGGTAGCAGGAAATAGCAATCAGCCCCAGCATTTT.

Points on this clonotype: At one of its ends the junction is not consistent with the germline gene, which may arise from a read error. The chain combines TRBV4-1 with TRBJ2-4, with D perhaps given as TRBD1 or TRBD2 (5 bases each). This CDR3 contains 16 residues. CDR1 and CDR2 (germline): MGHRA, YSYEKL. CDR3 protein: CASGQPPGGAKNIQYF. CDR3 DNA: TGCGCCAGCGGCCAACCCCCTGGGGGAGCCAAAAACATTCAGTACTTC.

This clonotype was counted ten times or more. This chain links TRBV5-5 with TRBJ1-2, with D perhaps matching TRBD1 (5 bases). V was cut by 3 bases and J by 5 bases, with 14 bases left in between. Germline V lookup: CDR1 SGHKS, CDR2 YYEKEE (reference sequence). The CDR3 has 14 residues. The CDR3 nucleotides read TGTGCCAGCAGCTCCCCTGGAGGGGCGTATGGCTACACCTTC. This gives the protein CASSSPGGAYGYTF.

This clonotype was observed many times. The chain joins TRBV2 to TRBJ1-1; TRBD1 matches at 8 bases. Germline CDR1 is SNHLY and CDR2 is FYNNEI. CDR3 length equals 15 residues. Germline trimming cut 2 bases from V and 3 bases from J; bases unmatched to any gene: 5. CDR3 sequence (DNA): TGTGCCAGCAGTGAACAGGGGGCCGGGGACACTGAAGCTTTCTTT. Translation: CASSEQGAGDTEAFF.